The sequence of this TCR beta chain was determined in a study of T-cell reconstitution after alpha-beta-depleted transplantation in children. Unique molecular identifiers tagged the TCRbeta library. TCRdb re-called the PCR reads through MiXCR, storing one row per CDR3 protein. The table records fewer than 550,000 distinct CDR3 sequences, 11% of them present only once. Germline CDR1 ENHRY, CDR2 SYGVKD. Trimming took 3 bases from V and 8 from J, leaving 14 bases between them. This CDR3 has 14 amino acids. The material sequenced was PBMCs, mostly from graft donor cells, taken 180 days after TCRalphabeta/CD19-depleted stem cell transplant. The TCR comes from a female patient aged 2-9 years who had a stem cell transplant for aplastic anemia, so the T cells may come from the graft donor. This chain links TRBV10-3 with TRBJ2-1; D remains ambiguous. The CDR3 spells CAISDGQTGDEQFF. In nucleotides, the CDR3 is TGTGCCATCAGTGATGGGCAGACCGGCGATGAGCAGTTCTTC.